The 9 T cell receptor beta chains below all came from one sample that was sequenced in a study of response to subunit inactivated influenza vaccine. TCRdb reanalysed the RT-PCR reads using MiXCR and keeps one entry per CDR3 protein. The sample has about 830,000 distinct CDR3 sequences; about a fifth are singletons. The sequencing used PBMCs from blood, collected roughly 5 days after vaccination. The source of these receptors is a man aged 45-60 years who received an inactivated influenza vaccine.

The genes are TRBV7-2 and TRBJ2-3, with 10 bases that match TRBD2. Germline loops: CDR1 SGHTA, CDR2 FQGNSA. This CDR3 is 17 amino acids long. Trimming removed 1 base from V and 1 base from J; junction bases left unmatched: 5. The CDR3 nucleotides are TGTGCCAGCAGCTTAGGCCGACTAGCGGGTCGCACAGATACGCAGTATTTT. Encoded protein: CASSLGRLAGRTDTQYF.

The chain links TRBV24-1 to TRBJ2-6, with D maybe TRBD1 (5 bases). This CDR3 has 17 amino acids. Germline V CDR1 and CDR2: KGHDR, SFDVKD. Trimming removed 3 bases at V and 0 bases at J, with 11 bases between. For the CDR3, the DNA is TGTGCCACCAGTGATCCGAGACAGAGCTCTGGGGCCAACGTCCTGACTTTC. It yields the protein CATSDPRQSSGANVLTF.

This clonotype turned up a few times. CDR3 protein: CASSYLGDNEQFF. The CDR3 nucleotides are TGTGCCAGCAGTTACTTGGGGGACAATGAGCAGTTCTTC. The chain uses TRBV6-5 and TRBJ2-1; D may match TRBD1 or TRBD2 (5 bases each). The CDR3 contains 13 residues. The germline CDR1 and CDR2 sequences are MNHEY and SVGAGI. With 1 base removed from V and 5 bases from J, the gap between germline ends came to 6 bases.

This clonotype was detected a few times. This chain joins TRBV5-1 and TRBJ2-3, with D tentatively TRBD2 (5 bases). Trimming pared 0 bases from V and 7 bases from J, leaving 15 bases between. CDR3 length: 15 amino acids. The V gene's germline CDR1 is SGHRS and CDR2 YFSETQ. The DNA for the CDR3 is TGCGCCAGCAGCTTGGAGTTCGGGGTCTGGAATACGCAGTATTTT. Its protein is CASSLEFGVWNTQYF.

Here the CDR3 reads CSARDWRQGGNTGELFF. The CDR3 DNA sequence: TGCAGTGCTAGAGATTGGAGACAGGGTGGGAACACCGGGGAGCTGTTTTTT. This chain uses TRBV20-1 with TRBJ2-2; TRBD1 agrees at 7 bases. Germline trimming cut 0 bases from V and 1 base from J; bases unmatched to any gene: 8. This CDR3 region has 17 residues. CDR1 is DFQATT, CDR2 SNEGSKA, per germline (reference sequence).

This clonotype occurred a few times. The chain couples TRBV6-1 to TRBJ2-1; 7 nucleotides match TRBD2. CDR1 and CDR2 from the germline V gene are MNHNS and SASEGT. The CDR3 has 14 amino acids. V shed 7 bases, J shed 7 bases, and the junction held 10 bases outside the gene matches. The CDR3, as DNA: TGTGCCAGCAAAACCGCGGGAGCGGGGAATGAGCAGTTCTTC. It is translated as CASKTAGAGNEQFF.

The gene calls are TRBV10-3 and TRBJ2-7; D not certain. The CDR3 is made up of 16 amino acids. Germline lookup yields CDR1 ENHRY and CDR2 SYGVKD. V was pared by 3 bases and J by 2 bases, with 17 bases between. CDR3 residues: CAISDSNTRIAYEQYF. The CDR3 bases are TGTGCCATCAGTGATTCCAACACAAGAATCGCCTACGAGCAGTACTTC.

The chain couples TRBV11-2 to TRBJ1-1; D is perhaps TRBD1 (5 bases). This CDR3 is 14 amino acids long. CDR1 is SGHAT, CDR2 FQNNGV, per germline. V lost 1 base and J 7 bases, leaving 13 bases between the germline ends. DNA for the CDR3: TGTGCCAGCAGCTTAGTTTGGAGGGGAGGTGAAGCTTTCTTT. Protein product: CASSLVWRGGEAFF.

This clonotype was found a few times. V and J are TRBV10-3 and TRBJ2-1, with 7 bases identical to TRBD2. The CDR3 covers 16 residues. Germline V CDR1 and CDR2: ENHRY, SYGVKD. The ends lost 6 bases at V and 5 bases at J; junction bases unmatched: 13. In DNA, the CDR3 is TGTGCCATCAGCATAGAACCGACTAGCAGTAACAATGAGCAGTTCTTC. It codes for CAISIEPTSSNNEQFF.